What follows are 20 T cell receptor beta chains derived from one specimen sequenced in a study of OX40 agonist ivuxolimab in advanced cancers. Assay: immunoSEQ multiplex PCR; the TCRdb copy retains only in-frame clones and omits some. The sample holds 48,000 or so clones, about 81% seen once. This specimen was CD4+ or CD8+ T cells sorted from blood, taken in a trial of the OX40 agonist ivuxolimab. These receptors were taken from an adult with an advanced solid tumor such as melanoma, head and neck, liver or kidney cancer.

The genes are TRBV6-4 and TRBJ2-1; the match to TRBD2 covers 10 bases. Looked up from germline, CDR1 is MRHNA and CDR2 is SNTAGT. V lost 0 bases to trimming and J lost 8 bases; unmatched junction nucleotides: 7. The CDR3 totals 16 residues. The CDR3 bases are TGTGCCAGCAGTGACTCAGGGACTAGCGTTCCCCATGAGCAGTTCTTC. This translates into CASSDSGTSVPHEQFF.

The chain joins TRBV7-6 to TRBJ2-7; 9 bases agree with TRBD1. J gave up 0 bases and V 6 bases, and 6 bases lay outside the gene matches. The length of the CDR3 is 15 residues. Germline V CDR1 and CDR2: SGHVS, FNYEAQ. The CDR3 coding sequence is TGTGCCAGCAGTTCCGGGACAGGGAGCTCCTACGAGCAGTACTTC. Encoded protein: CASSSGTGSSYEQYF.

The chain recombines TRBV5-6 with TRBJ2-7; maybe TRBD1 (6 bases). V lost 4 bases to trimming and J lost 1 base, with 15 bases between them. CDR1 and CDR2 from the germline V gene are SGHDT and YYEEEE. The CDR3 loop spans 15 amino acids. CDR3 DNA: TGTGCCAGCAGCATCTGGGACATTCGTTCCTACGAGCAGTACTTC. Translated: CASSIWDIRSYEQYF.

This chain connects TRBV10-3 to TRBJ2-7, with 8 positions matching TRBD1. The CDR3 covers 16 residues. V gave up 0 bases and J gave up 0 bases; unmatched junction bases: 4. CDR1 and CDR2 (germline): ENHRY, SYGVKD. The DNA of the CDR3 is TGTGCCATCAGTGAGTCGAGGACAGGGAGCTCCTACGAGCAGTACTTC. Protein: CAISESRTGSSYEQYF.

V gene TRBV5-4 combines with J gene TRBJ2-1; 8 nucleotides line up with TRBD2. Germline V gene data show CDR1 as SGHNT and CDR2 as YYREEE (reference sequence). The V gene end was trimmed by 4 bases and the J gene end by 8 bases; junction bases not matched to a gene: 11. This CDR3 has 15 amino acids. For the CDR3, the DNA is TGTGCCAGCAGCAAAACTAGCGGAGAAGGATATGAGCAGTTCTTC. Encoded protein: CASSKTSGEGYEQFF.

This clone was counted only a few times. This rearrangement joins TRBV5-1 to TRBJ2-5; D gene uncertain. The CDR3 runs to 13 residues. With 2 bases removed from V and 2 bases from J, the gap between germline ends came to 7 bases. CDR1 SGHRS and CDR2 YFSETQ come from the germline V gene. CDR3: CASSLFKQETQYF. CDR3 bases: TGCGCCAGCAGCTTATTTAAACAAGAGACCCAGTACTTC.

This rearrangement joins TRBV7-2 to TRBJ2-5; 8 nucleotides agree with TRBD1. Germline CDR1 and CDR2: SGHTA and FQGNSA. The CDR3 covers 16 residues. The junction had 11 bases not matched to a gene; V was cut back by 4 bases and J by 4 bases. The CDR3 sequence is CASSSLPTGTGETQYF. CDR3 coding DNA: TGTGCCAGCAGCTCCTTACCAACCGGGACAGGAGAGACCCAGTACTTC.

The rearrangement uses TRBV18 and TRBJ2-7; D is possibly TRBD1 (6 bases). V was pared by 5 bases and J by 6 bases, with 17 bases between. Looked up from germline, CDR1 is KGHSH and CDR2 is LQKENI. The CDR3 runs 14 residues. This CDR3 is CASSGQGPSGEQYF. The CDR3 DNA sequence: TGTGCCAGCTCAGGGCAGGGGCCGTCTGGCGAGCAGTACTTC.

V is TRBV6-4 and J is TRBJ2-7; 12 positions match TRBD2. The CDR3 totals 16 residues. V shed 5 bases and J 0 bases; nucleotides not matched to a gene: 5. Germline-derived CDR1 and CDR2 are MRHNA and SNTAGT. Here the CDR3 reads CASSRSTSGSSYEQYF. The DNA for the CDR3 is TGTGCCAGCAGTCGGTCGACTAGCGGGAGCTCCTACGAGCAGTACTTC.

CDR3 amino acids: CAWSVNGRTDTQYF. In DNA, the CDR3 is TGTGCCTGGAGTGTGAACGGGAGGACAGATACGCAGTATTTT. The genes are TRBV30 and TRBJ2-3; 7 bases are shared with TRBD2. The CDR3 is made up of 14 amino acids. V lost 0 bases to trimming and J lost 3 bases; unmatched junction nucleotides: 3. Germline assignment: CDR1 GTSNPN and CDR2 SVGIG (reference sequence). Full variable domain (remainder filled in from reference TRBV30 and TRBJ2-3): SQTIHQWPATLVQPVGSPLSLECTVEGTSNPNLYWYRQAAGRGLQLLFYSVGIGQISSEVPQNLSASRPQDRQFILSSKKLLLSDSGFYLCAWSVNGRTDTQYFGPGTRLTVL.

This clone was counted a single time. The chain recombines TRBV5-1 with TRBJ2-5; 11 nucleotides agree with TRBD2. Trimming removed 2 bases from V and 5 bases from J; junction bases left unmatched: 5. This CDR3 comprises 15 residues. Germline V gene data show CDR1 as SGHRS and CDR2 as YFSETQ. CDR3 amino acids: CASSLPLAGVETQYF. CDR3 DNA sequence: TGCGCCAGCAGCTTACCACTAGCGGGAGTCGAGACCCAGTACTTC.

V usage is TRBV5-6 and J usage is TRBJ2-7; 12 bases agree with TRBD1. The CDR3 has 16 amino acids. Trimming took 3 bases from V and 4 from J; bases not matched to a gene: 8. Germline CDR1 and CDR2: SGHDT and YYEEEE. The CDR3 nucleotides are TGTGCCAGCAGCTCCGGGACAGGGGGCGGTCTGTACGAGCAGTACTTC. Translation gives CASSSGTGGGLYEQYF.

This chain links TRBV5-6 with TRBJ2-1, with 7 nucleotides matching TRBD2. Germline lookup yields CDR1 SGHDT and CDR2 YYEEEE. The CDR3 has 16 residues. The V and J ends lost 0 bases and 3 bases, in that order; junction bases with no gene match: 6. The CDR3 reads CASSLDGGSNYNEQFF. CDR3 nucleotides: TGTGCCAGCAGCTTGGACGGCGGGAGCAACTACAATGAGCAGTTCTTC.

The V and J genes are TRBV7-6 and TRBJ1-3; 7 bases agree with TRBD1. The V segment lost 5 bases and the J segment 0 bases; nucleotides outside the gene matches: 13. The germline gives CDR1 SGHVS, CDR2 FNYEAQ. There are 18 residues in the CDR3. This CDR3 reads CASSHPNRGTSSGNTIYF. As DNA, the CDR3 is TGTGCCAGCAGCCATCCAAACAGGGGCACCTCCTCTGGAAACACCATATATTTT.

In this sample, this clone is medium-sized. V is TRBV5-1 and J is TRBJ2-2, with D possibly being TRBD2 (6 bases). The ends were cut back, 2 bases at V and 4 bases at J, with 18 bases in the middle. This CDR3 has 17 amino acids. Germline CDR1 reads SGHRS; CDR2 reads YFSETQ. The CDR3 reads CASSFSPGTERTGELFF. CDR3 coding DNA: TGCGCCAGCAGCTTTAGTCCAGGGACTGAGCGCACCGGGGAGCTGTTTTTT.

The V gene is TRBV13, the J gene TRBJ2-7, with TRBD2 as a possible D gene (6 bases). The V end was cut by 3 bases, the J end by 1 base, with 13 bases between. The V gene's germline CDR1 is PRHDT and CDR2 FYEKMQ (reference sequence). This CDR3 has 15 residues. The CDR3 spells CASSLGGTSSYEQYF. The CDR3 DNA is TGTGCCAGCAGCTTGGGGGGAACCTCTTCCTACGAGCAGTACTTC.

The chain has TRBV11-2 and TRBJ2-7; TRBD2 is a possible D gene (5 bases). Germline V gene data show CDR1 as SGHAT and CDR2 as FQNNGV. This CDR3 has 14 residues. Trimming stripped 3 bases from V and 2 bases from J, with 11 bases between. CDR3 protein: CASSFLPGTYEQYF. The CDR3 DNA reads TGTGCCAGCAGCTTCCTCCCGGGGACCTACGAGCAGTACTTC.

In this sample, this clone is medium-sized (0.01 to 0.1%). This chain links TRBV6-4 with TRBJ1-1, with a weak D call TRBD1 (6 bases). The CDR3 covers 16 residues. The germline V gene encodes CDR1 MRHNA and CDR2 SNTAGT. Trimming stripped 2 bases from V and 0 bases from J, with 13 bases between. The DNA for the CDR3 is TGTGCCAGCAGTGACGGCGGGGGCTTCATGAACACTGAAGCTTTCTTT. This encodes CASSDGGGFMNTEAFF.

This clone was found once. The gene calls are TRBV5-1 and TRBJ2-5; weak D call: TRBD2 (6 bases). Germline CDR1 reads SGHRS; CDR2 reads YFSETQ. V was clipped by 3 bases and J by 5 bases, with 14 bases between them. This CDR3 contains 14 residues. Written as DNA, the CDR3 is TGCGCCAGCAGCTCCAAGTCTAGCGTTGAGACCCAGTACTTC. Its translation is CASSSKSSVETQYF.

The chain couples TRBV29-1 to TRBJ1-2, with 8 positions matching TRBD1. J gave up 1 base and V 6 bases, and 13 bases lay outside the gene matches. The V gene's germline CDR1 is SQVTM and CDR2 ANQGSEA. This CDR3 is built from 16 residues. This CDR3 reads CSVNLDRATLNYGYTF. The DNA for the CDR3 is TGCAGCGTAAACCTGGACAGGGCAACCCTTAACTATGGCTACACCTTC.